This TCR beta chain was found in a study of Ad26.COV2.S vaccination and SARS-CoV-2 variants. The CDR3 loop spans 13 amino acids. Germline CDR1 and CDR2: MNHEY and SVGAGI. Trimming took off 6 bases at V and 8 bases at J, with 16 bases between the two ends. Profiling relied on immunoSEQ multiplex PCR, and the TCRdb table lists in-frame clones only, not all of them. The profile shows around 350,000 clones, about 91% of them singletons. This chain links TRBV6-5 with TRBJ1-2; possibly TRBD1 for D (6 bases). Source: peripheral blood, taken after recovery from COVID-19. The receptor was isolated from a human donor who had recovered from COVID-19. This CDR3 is CASSPQGFWGYTF. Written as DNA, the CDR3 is TGTGCCAGCAGCCCCCAGGGGTTTTGGGGCTACACCTTC.